The next 29 T cell receptor beta chains were all read from a single sample in a study of CD4 T cells in relation to SARS-CoV-2 and coronaviruses (dated by TCRdb to the early 2020s). The library was prepared using the immunoSEQ multiplex PCR assay. Here the immuneACCESS table is served through TCRdb, limited to in-frame sequences with V and J called. Missing clones are a known gap in these copies; in checked studies unresolved V genes cover under half, and the rest lacks a known reason. The sample data list approximately 59,000 clones, and 87% of these were observed just once. 1.6% of the sample is taken by the ten largest. CD4+ T cells from unexposed donors were collected before the COVID-19 pandemic (2011-2018). The sequenced sample consisted of memory CD4+ T cells from PBMCs. The intended sense of this specimen's cell subset or site label: memory (non-naive) CD4+ T cells. These receptor sequences come from a human donor in good health.

The chain joins TRBV5-4 to TRBJ1-2; tentative D call: TRBD1 (5 bases). Trimming stripped 4 bases from V and 3 bases from J, with 10 bases between. The CDR3 is 13 residues long. Germline lookup yields CDR1 SGHNT and CDR2 YYREEE (reference sequence). Written as DNA, the CDR3 is TGTGCCAGCAGCCCCGACAGATACTATGGCTACACCTTC. Protein: CASSPDRYYGYTF.

This clone appeared once. The genes are TRBV19 and TRBJ2-7, with D possibly matching TRBD1 (5 bases). CDR3 size: 13 residues. The V and J ends lost 4 bases and 0 bases respectively, with 7 bases between them. Germline lookup yields CDR1 LNHDA and CDR2 SQIVND (reference sequence). CDR3 protein: CASSNQGSYEQYF. The CDR3 bases are TGTGCCAGTAGTAATCAGGGCTCCTACGAGCAGTACTTC.

The V and J genes are TRBV9 and TRBJ2-3; TRBD1 agrees at 10 bases. Germline-derived CDR1 and CDR2 are SGDLS and YYNGEE. This CDR3 spans 16 amino acids. After removal of 2 bases from V and 0 bases from J, the junction contained 3 bases not matched to a gene. This chain's CDR3 is CASSVGTGDSTDTQYF. CDR3 bases: TGTGCCAGCAGCGTCGGGACAGGGGATAGCACAGATACGCAGTATTTT.

The genes are TRBV25-1 and TRBJ2-1, with D possibly being TRBD2 (6 bases). CDR3 length: 13 amino acids. Germline V gives CDR1 MGHDK, CDR2 SYGVNS. Trimming stripped 8 bases from V and 4 bases from J, with 12 bases between. CDR3 in DNA: TGTGCCAGCTCAAGGACTACATACAATGAGCAGTTCTTC. It translates to CASSRTTYNEQFF.

CDR3 protein: CATSRDRVGEAFF. For the CDR3, the DNA is TGTGCCACCAGCAGAGATCGGGTAGGTGAAGCTTTCTTT. The V call is TRBV15, the J call TRBJ1-1; D remains unclear. The CDR3 has 13 residues. Trimming pared 0 bases from V and 7 bases from J, leaving 9 bases between. Germline CDR1 reads LNHNV; CDR2 reads YYDKDF (reference sequence).

The chain links TRBV6-2 or TRBV6-3 to TRBJ2-3; D uncertain. This CDR3 is built from 12 residues. From germline, CDR1 is MNHEY and CDR2 SVGEGT. The V end lost 7 bases, the J end lost 7 bases, and 12 bases lay between the germline ends. Written as DNA, the CDR3 is TGTGCCAGCACCCCTTCTCGAAATACGCAGTATTTT. Protein: CASTPSRNTQYF.

The V and J genes are TRBV5-6 and TRBJ1-3; possible D gene TRBD1, 6 bases. Trimming cost V 2 bases and J 6 bases, with 12 bases left between them. This CDR3 is 14 amino acids long. The germline CDR1 and CDR2 sequences are SGHDT and YYEEEE. The CDR3: CASSFSGVVNTIYF. In nucleotides, the CDR3 is TGTGCCAGCAGCTTCTCAGGGGTAGTAAACACCATATATTTT.

This clone was recorded a few times. This chain joins TRBV15 and TRBJ2-3; D not certain. The CDR3 length is 13 residues. Germline CDR1 LNHNV, CDR2 YYDKDF (reference sequence). The V end lost 8 bases, the J end lost 0 bases, and 9 bases lay between the germline ends. As DNA, the CDR3 is TGTGCCACCGCGTGGGGTAGCACAGATACGCAGTATTTT. It is translated as CATAWGSTDTQYF.

V gene TRBV4-3 combines with J gene TRBJ2-2, with 12 bases fitting TRBD2. The germline V gene has CDR1 LGHNA and CDR2 YSLEER. The CDR3 covers 15 residues. The J segment lost 7 bases and the V segment lost 3 bases, leaving 3 bases of the junction unmatched. CDR3 coding DNA: TGCGCCAGCAGCCACGGGGGACTAGCGGGCGGGGAGCTGTTTTTT. Amino acid sequence: CASSHGGLAGGELFF.

This CDR3 is CASSEAPGGREAFF. The CDR3 bases are TGCGCCAGCAGTGAGGCCCCGGGGGGGCGTGAAGCTTTCTTT. The chain has TRBV10-1 and TRBJ1-1, with D maybe TRBD1 (6 bases). Germline V lookup: CDR1 WNHNN, CDR2 SYGVQD (reference sequence). V shed 2 bases and J shed 7 bases, with 14 bases lying between them. CDR3 length: 14 amino acids.

The chain employs TRBV7-3 and TRBJ2-2; D is unclear. Germline CDR1 and CDR2: SGHTA and FQGTGA. The CDR3 length is 13 residues. Between the trimmed V and J ends, which lost 3 bases and 4 bases, there was a span of 6 bases. The CDR3 DNA follows: TGTGCCAGCAGCTTCACTGGCACCGGGGAGCTGTTTTTT. This encodes CASSFTGTGELFF.

V gene TRBV7-8 combines with J gene TRBJ1-5, with 12 positions matching TRBD1. The CDR3 runs to 18 residues. Germline CDR1 SGHVS, CDR2 FQNEAQ. V was pared by 1 base and J by 9 bases, with 13 bases of the junction left unmatched. CDR3 coding DNA: TGTGCCAGCAGCTTAGGCCCCGGGACAGGGGGCAATTTGTCGCCCCAGCATTTT. This translates into CASSLGPGTGGNLSPQHF.

The chain recombines TRBV7-2 with TRBJ2-7; D is unresolved. The V end was cut by 5 bases, the J end by 11 bases, with 22 bases between. The CDR3 runs 14 residues. The V gene's germline CDR1 is SGHTA and CDR2 FQGNSA. The DNA of the CDR3 is TGTGCCAGCAGCAACGGACCACATGAGAAGATTGAGTACTTC. This encodes CASSNGPHEKIEYF.

The chain uses TRBV4-1 and TRBJ2-3; 10 bases line up with TRBD2. The CDR3 extends over 19 amino acids. Germline values: CDR1 MGHRA, CDR2 YSYEKL. V lost 0 bases and J lost 1; bases outside the gene matches: 10. The CDR3: CASSQEGASGSGGTDTQYF. For the CDR3, the DNA is TGCGCCAGCAGCCAAGAGGGGGCTAGCGGGAGCGGGGGCACAGATACGCAGTATTTT.

The chain joins TRBV7-8 to TRBJ2-4, with TRBD2 matching 7 bases. V was pared by 5 bases and J by 3 bases, with 4 bases of the junction left unmatched. From germline, CDR1 is SGHVS and CDR2 FQNEAQ. CDR3 length: 14 residues. The CDR3 is CASSDREDKNIQYF. CDR3 coding DNA: TGTGCCAGCAGCGACCGGGAGGACAAAAACATTCAGTACTTC.

The V gene is TRBV6-4, the J gene TRBJ1-2, with D unresolved. CDR1 is MRHNA, CDR2 SNTAGT, per germline. V shed 6 bases and J shed 6 bases, with 14 bases lying between them. CDR3 size: 13 residues. The CDR3 nucleotides are TGTGCCAGCAGGGGAGACGGAGCGAATGGCTACACCTTC. Encoded protein: CASRGDGANGYTF.

This rearrangement joins TRBV5-4 to TRBJ1-2; D might be TRBD1 (6 bases). The CDR3 is 14 residues long. The ends were cut back, 6 bases at V and 6 bases at J, with 18 bases in the middle. Looked up from germline, CDR1 is SGHNT and CDR2 is YYREEE (reference sequence). Here the CDR3 DNA reads TGTGCCAGCACAGGAGCTCAGGGGACGAATGGCTACACCTTC. It codes for CASTGAQGTNGYTF.

There are a few counts of this clone. The rearrangement joins TRBV6-1 to TRBJ1-2; D is unclear. This CDR3 contains 13 residues. Germline lookup yields CDR1 MNHNS and CDR2 SASEGT. With 1 base removed from V and 4 bases from J, the gap between germline ends came to 7 bases. DNA for the CDR3: TGTGCCAGCAGTGAAGGGCGTTCCTATGGCTACACCTTC. It yields the protein CASSEGRSYGYTF.

J is TRBJ2-3 and V is TRBV3-1 (or the pseudogene TRBV3-2); D is perhaps TRBD2 (6 bases). Trimming removed 2 bases at V and 0 bases at J, with 15 bases between. The CDR3 runs to 17 residues. Germline loops: CDR1 LGHDT, CDR2 YNNKEL (reference sequence). The CDR3 loop reads CASSQIGFGTSTDTQYF. CDR3 DNA sequence: TGTGCCAGCAGCCAAATTGGATTCGGGACTAGCACAGATACGCAGTATTTT.

The chain links TRBV6-6 to TRBJ1-5; no firm D call. Trimming left V 2 bases short and J 5 bases short, with 10 bases between. The germline CDR1 and CDR2 sequences are MNHNY and SVGAGI (reference sequence). CDR3 length: 14 amino acids. CDR3 nucleotide sequence: TGTGCCAGCAGTTACATGCCAAGAGATCAGCCCCAGCATTTT. Its protein is CASSYMPRDQPQHF.

The rearrangement links TRBV2 to TRBJ2-3, with 8 bases that match TRBD2. CDR3 size: 17 residues. Germline-derived CDR1 and CDR2 are SNHLY and FYNNEI. J gave up 2 bases and V 4 bases, and 11 bases lay outside the gene matches. The DNA for the CDR3 is TGTGCCAGCAGTGTAGGTCTCGCGGGAGGCTCCACAGATACGCAGTATTTT. Its translation: CASSVGLAGGSTDTQYF.

This chain connects TRBV29-1 to TRBJ1-5; D is uncertain. The germline CDR1 and CDR2 sequences are SQVTM and ANQGSEA. V lost 4 bases to trimming and J lost 8 bases, with 15 bases between them. The CDR3 totals 13 residues. The CDR3: CSVGSSVDEPQHF. Here the CDR3 DNA reads TGCAGCGTTGGATCCAGCGTTGATGAGCCCCAGCATTTT. The whole variable domain, filled in from reference TRBV29-1 and TRBJ1-5, reads SAVISQKPSRDICQRGTSLTIQCQVDSQVTMMFWYRQQPGQSLTLIATANQGSEATYESGFVIDKFPISRPNLTFSTLTVSNMSPEDSSIYLCSVGSSVDEPQHFGDGTRLSIL.

The genes are TRBV30 and TRBJ1-2; no definite D call. Germline loops: CDR1 GTSNPN, CDR2 SVGIG (reference sequence). This CDR3 has 12 amino acids. Trimming removed 1 base at V and 6 bases at J, with 9 bases between. The CDR3: CAWSAFRDGYTF. The CDR3 DNA is TGTGCCTGGAGTGCGTTTCGGGATGGCTACACCTTC.

The chain employs TRBV28 and TRBJ2-7, with TRBD2 identical over 9 bases. With 5 bases clipped from V and 2 bases from J, the junction kept 7 bases outside the gene matches. CDR1 MDHEN and CDR2 SYDVKM come from the germline V gene. This CDR3 contains 15 residues. The CDR3 sequence is CASSQSGRIAYEQYF. The CDR3 bases are TGTGCCAGCAGTCAAAGCGGGAGGATCGCCTACGAGCAGTACTTC.

This chain connects TRBV19 to TRBJ1-1, with 7 nucleotides matching TRBD1. This CDR3 comprises 13 residues. Germline V gene data show CDR1 as LNHDA and CDR2 as SQIVND (reference sequence). The ends lost 10 bases at V and 0 bases at J; junction bases unmatched: 5. CDR3 loop: CATTGQLNTEAFF. CDR3 nucleotide sequence: TGTGCCACCACGGGACAGCTGAACACTGAAGCTTTCTTT.

The chain recombines TRBV4-3 with TRBJ2-3; 7 nucleotides line up with TRBD2. Losses at the gene ends were 5 bases for V and 2 bases for J; bases not matched to a gene: 7. CDR3 length: 15 residues. The V gene's germline CDR1 is LGHNA and CDR2 YSLEER. The chain's CDR3 is CASSSRRGDTDTQYF. The CDR3 DNA sequence: TGCGCCAGCAGCTCCCGCCGGGGGGACACAGATACGCAGTATTTT.

This clone has more than one count but fewer than ten. The chain employs TRBV4-3 and TRBJ1-2; D call uncertain. Between the trimmed V and J ends, which lost 4 bases and 3 bases, there was a span of 12 bases. This CDR3 comprises 14 residues. The V gene's germline CDR1 is LGHNA and CDR2 YSLEER. CDR3 in DNA: TGCGCCAGCAGCCCAACGACCTGGGACTATGGCTACACCTTC. Translating gives CASSPTTWDYGYTF.

The chain is built from TRBV11-2 and TRBJ2-2; no firm D call. The V and J ends lost 1 base and 0 bases respectively, with 12 bases between them. CDR1 is SGHAT, CDR2 FQNNGV, per germline. This CDR3 is built from 17 residues. In DNA form, the CDR3 reads TGTGCCAGCAGCTTAGGTGCATTTAGGTCGAACACCGGGGAGCTGTTTTTT. This sequence encodes CASSLGAFRSNTGELFF.

The J gene is TRBJ1-2, the V gene TRBV2; 7 bases agree with TRBD1. Trimming removed 7 bases from V and 6 bases from J; junction bases left unmatched: 17. The CDR3 totals 16 residues. CDR1 is SNHLY and CDR2 is FYNNEI in the germline V gene. The CDR3 nucleotides are TGTGCCAGCACCCCGTCCGGGACAGTGATGACTAATGGCTACACCTTC. Translating gives CASTPSGTVMTNGYTF.